This TCR beta chain originates from a study of human thymus T cells. Notes on the study in general: Unrelated individuals reportedly shared highly overlapping thymic TCR repertoires.

Obtained as resections during corrective heart surgery, the thymus tissue was then studied. Note on this clone: Its antigen is currently unknown.

Sequenced by immunoSEQ multiplex PCR; TCRdb stores in-frame clones only, minus some. The table has approximately 71,000 clones, over 85% seen once; the top ten hold 0.03% to 0.035%. This TCR was recovered from a girl less than two years old with a congenital heart defect but otherwise immunologically healthy. The specimen was thymus tissue.

As DNA, the CDR3 is TGTGCCAGCAGTGGGTACAAGACTAGCGGGAGGGCGAAGATGAGAGAGCAGTACTTC. Amino acid sequence: CASSGYKTSGRAKMREQYF. The V call is TRBV2, the J call TRBJ2-7, with 14 bases matching TRBD2. The length of the CDR3 is 19 residues. The V gene end was trimmed by 4 bases and the J gene end by 7 bases; junction bases not matched to a gene: 18. Germline lookup yields CDR1 SNHLY and CDR2 FYNNEI.